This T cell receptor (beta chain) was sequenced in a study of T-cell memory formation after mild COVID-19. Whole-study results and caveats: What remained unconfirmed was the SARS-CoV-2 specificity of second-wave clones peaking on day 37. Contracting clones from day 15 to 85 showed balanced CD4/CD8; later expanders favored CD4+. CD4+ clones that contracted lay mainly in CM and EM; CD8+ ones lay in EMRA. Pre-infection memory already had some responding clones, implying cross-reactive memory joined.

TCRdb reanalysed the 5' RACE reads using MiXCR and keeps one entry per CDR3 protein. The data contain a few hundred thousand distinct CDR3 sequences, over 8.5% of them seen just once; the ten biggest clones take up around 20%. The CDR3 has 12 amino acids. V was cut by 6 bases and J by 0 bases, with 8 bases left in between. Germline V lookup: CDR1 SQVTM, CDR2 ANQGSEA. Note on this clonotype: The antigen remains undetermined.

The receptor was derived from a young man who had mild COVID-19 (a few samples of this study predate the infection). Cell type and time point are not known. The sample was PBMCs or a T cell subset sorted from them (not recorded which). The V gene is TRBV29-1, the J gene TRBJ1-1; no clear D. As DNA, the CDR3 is TGCAGCGTCTCTCGGATGAACACTGAAGCTTTCTTT. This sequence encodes CSVSRMNTEAFF. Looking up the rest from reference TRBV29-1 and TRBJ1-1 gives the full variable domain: SAVISQKPSRDICQRGTSLTIQCQVDSQVTMMFWYRQQPGQSLTLIATANQGSEATYESGFVIDKFPISRPNLTFSTLTVSNMSPEDSSIYLCSVSRMNTEAFFGQGTRLTVV.